Below, 16 T cell receptor beta chains from the same sample are listed, as sequenced in a study of cytomegalovirus exposure and HLA in healthy donors. With 60 Vbeta and 13 Jbeta primers, the PCR was carried out. TCRdb keeps only in-frame clones here, not all; method: immunoSEQ multiplex PCR. The table lists 70,000 to 90,000 clones, about four fifths of them singletons. The sequenced sample consisted of PBMCs. Receptor source: a man in his sixties in good health and CMV-seronegative.

The V gene is TRBV4-1, the J gene TRBJ2-3, with 11 bases matching TRBD2. V was pared by 6 bases and J by 6 bases, with 5 bases of the junction left unmatched. The CDR3 covers 14 residues. In germline, CDR1 is MGHRA, CDR2 YSYEKL. The CDR3 DNA reads as TGCGCCAGCAGACTGACTAGCGGGGCCGATACGCAGTATTTT. It specifies CASRLTSGADTQYF.

This chain connects TRBV5-1 to TRBJ1-1; 7 bases are a match to TRBD1. The V and J ends lost 4 bases and 0 bases, in that order; junction bases with no gene match: 3. CDR3 length: 14 residues. Germline assignment: CDR1 SGHRS and CDR2 YFSETQ. This CDR3 reads CASSLGQVNTEAFF. DNA of the CDR3: TGCGCCAGCAGCCTTGGACAGGTGAACACTGAAGCTTTCTTT.

The genes are TRBV4-2 and TRBJ2-7; TRBD1 might be the D (5 bases). The germline gives CDR1 LGHNA, CDR2 YNFKEQ. The CDR3 is made up of 14 amino acids. V was shortened by 3 bases and J by 3 bases, with 12 bases between the two germline ends. CDR3 sequence (DNA): TGTGCCAGCAGCCAGTATCGGCAGGGCTACGAGCAGTACTTC. It encodes CASSQYRQGYEQYF.

This clone appeared a single time. The chain employs TRBV2 and TRBJ2-1; 11 bases match TRBD1. Trimming took 8 bases from V and 7 from J; bases not matched to a gene: 7. Germline loops: CDR1 SNHLY, CDR2 FYNNEI. CDR3 size: 14 residues. The chain's CDR3 is CASPDRGLGNEQFF. In DNA form, the CDR3 reads TGTGCCAGCCCGGACAGGGGGCTTGGGAATGAGCAGTTCTTC.

The DNA of the CDR3 is TGCGCCAGCAGCTTGGATACGGTTATGCGCACTGAAGCTTTCTTT. Its translation is CASSLDTVMRTEAFF. The rearrangement uses TRBV5-1 and TRBJ1-1; D remains ambiguous. Germline V CDR1 and CDR2: SGHRS, YFSETQ. The CDR3 length is 15 residues. The germline V and J ends were trimmed by 0 bases and 4 bases, with 13 bases remaining between them.

The genes are TRBV7-9 and TRBJ1-5; TRBD1 is a possible D gene (6 bases). The germline V gene has CDR1 SEHNR and CDR2 FQNEAQ (reference sequence). The CDR3 contains 17 residues. V was shortened by 1 base and J by 1 base, with 14 bases between the two germline ends. The DNA of the CDR3 is TGTGCCAGCAGCTTAGTACTGACAGGCCTAAGCAATCAGCCCCAGCATTTT. Translation: CASSLVLTGLSNQPQHF.

The chain employs TRBV27 and TRBJ1-2, with 7 positions matching TRBD1. This CDR3 has 14 amino acids. Germline V gives CDR1 MNHEY, CDR2 SMNVEV (reference sequence). The junction had 6 bases not matched to a gene; V was cut back by 4 bases and J by 4 bases. CDR3 sequence: CASSSSGQTYGYTF. The CDR3 DNA follows: TGTGCCAGCAGTTCCTCGGGACAGACCTATGGCTACACCTTC.

In this sample, this clone turned up once. The rearrangement links TRBV5-1 to TRBJ1-2, with 9 bases lining up with TRBD1. The CDR3 runs 15 residues. Per the germline V gene, CDR1 is SGHRS and CDR2 is YFSETQ. The trim removed 7 bases at V and 3 bases at J, leaving 10 bases unmatched. Written as DNA, the CDR3 is TGCGCCAGCGCAGGAGGGACAGGGATTTACTATGGCTACACCTTC. Protein: CASAGGTGIYYGYTF.

The chain couples TRBV5-1 to TRBJ1-2, with TRBD1 identical over 9 bases. This CDR3 has 16 residues. Germline loops: CDR1 SGHRS, CDR2 YFSETQ. J gave up 4 bases and V 4 bases, and 11 bases lay outside the gene matches. CDR3 nucleotide sequence: TGCGCCAGCAGCATCGTCTGGGACAGGGACCCCTATGGCTACACCTTC. It is translated as CASSIVWDRDPYGYTF.

This clone was seen more than once but under ten times. This chain connects TRBV6-6 to TRBJ2-7; TRBD1 matches at 9 bases. The CDR3 contains 14 residues. J lost 2 bases, V lost 7 bases, and 6 bases had no gene match. Germline CDR1 and CDR2: MNHNY and SVGAGI (reference sequence). DNA of the CDR3: TGTGCCAGCATCGGGACAGGGATGCCCTACGAGCAGTACTTC. Translating it yields CASIGTGMPYEQYF.

This clone has just a few counts. The chain links TRBV5-6 to TRBJ1-1; tentatively, D is TRBD1 (6 bases). V dropped 2 bases and J dropped 0 bases, with 8 bases sitting between them. This CDR3 is 14 amino acids long. CDR1 is SGHDT, CDR2 YYEEEE, per germline. The CDR3 here is CASSLGGVNTEAFF. The CDR3 DNA reads TGTGCCAGCAGCTTAGGGGGTGTGAACACTGAAGCTTTCTTT. The full variable domain, its missing parts supplied by reference TRBV5-6 and TRBJ1-1, is DAGVTQSPTHLIKTRGQQVTLRCSPKSGHDTVSWYQQALGQGPQFIFQYYEEEERQRGNFPDRFSGHQFPNYSSELNVNALLLGDSALYLCASSLGGVNTEAFFGQGTRLTVV.

V and J are TRBV5-6 and TRBJ2-5; 8 bases match TRBD1. The DNA end lines up better with TRBJ2-7; the J call may be wrong. Germline V gene sequence: CDR1 SGHDT, CDR2 YYEEEE. The CDR3 loop spans 17 amino acids. This CDR3 reads CASSLGGWDRLYYEQYF. In nucleotides, the CDR3 is TGTGCCAGCAGCTTGGGGGGATGGGACAGGTTATACTACGAGCAGTACTTC.

The genes are TRBV11-2 and TRBJ2-1; TRBD2 matches at 12 bases. Trimming took 2 bases from V and 5 from J; bases not matched to a gene: 1. Germline V gene data show CDR1 as SGHAT and CDR2 as FQNNGV. The CDR3 is 15 amino acids. Here the CDR3 reads CASSLTSGGHNEQFF. In DNA form, the CDR3 reads TGTGCCAGCAGCTTAACTAGCGGGGGGCACAATGAGCAGTTCTTC. The complete variable domain, with remaining parts taken from reference TRBV11-2 and TRBJ2-1, reads EAGVAQSPRYKIIEKRQSVAFWCNPISGHATLYWYQQILGQGPKLLIQFQNNGVVDDSQLPKDRFSAERLKGVDSTLKIQPAKLEDSAVYLCASSLTSGGHNEQFFGPGTRLTVL.

The V and J genes are TRBV25-1 and TRBJ2-2, with TRBD1 matching over 12 bases. This CDR3 has 15 amino acids. V was clipped by 4 bases and J by 6 bases; unmatched bases: 3. Germline assignment: CDR1 MGHDK and CDR2 SYGVNS. The CDR3 coding sequence is TGTGCCAGCAGTGGGGGGGACAGGGGGCCCGGGGAGCTGTTTTTT. Its translation: CASSGGDRGPGELFF.

This clone was seen just once. The CDR3 coding sequence is TGTGCCAGCAGTACCGAGGGTGGCTATGGCTACACCTTC. Translating it yields CASSTEGGYGYTF. The chain links TRBV6-5 to TRBJ1-2; no clear D gene. The CDR3 length is 13 residues. Germline CDR1 MNHEY, CDR2 SVGAGI. Trimming took off 5 bases at V and 4 bases at J, with 11 bases between the two ends.

This clone was counted only a few times. This rearrangement joins TRBV10-2 to TRBJ2-7; 9 bases align to TRBD1. CDR3 length: 17 residues. V gave up 2 bases and J gave up 9 bases; unmatched junction bases: 17. Germline CDR1 reads WSHSY; CDR2 reads SAAADI. CDR3 sequence (DNA): TGCGCCAGCAGTGAGCCGGGCGGGACAGGGTCACTCAGGAGGCAGTACTTC. This gives the protein CASSEPGGTGSLRRQYF.